The 30 T cell receptor beta chains given below trace back to one sample, sequenced in a study of T cell repertoires in cytomegalovirus infection. Their target antigens are unknown. TCRdb recomputed calls from the reads with MiXCR, one row per CDR3 protein. Here the sample spans roughly 110,000 distinct CDR3 sequences, 10% being singletons. Sequenced: PBMCs, sequenced either directly or after in vitro stimulation (not recorded which). The receptors here all came from a human donor in good health (CMV status not recorded). Some clones in this sample may be carry-over from other donors' samples.

This clonotype has only a few counts. The chain recombines TRBV19 with TRBJ2-5; D perhaps matches TRBD2 (6 bases). V was cut by 8 bases and J by 5 bases, with 15 bases left in between. Germline V lookup: CDR1 LNHDA, CDR2 SQIVND (reference sequence). The CDR3 length is 13 residues. The chain's CDR3 is CASVGGAGETQYF. CDR3 bases: TGTGCCAGTGTGGGCGGGGCGGGCGAGACCCAGTACTTC.

Many counts were recorded for this clonotype. The rearrangement uses TRBV4-3 and TRBJ2-3; tentative D call: TRBD2 (6 bases). The germline V and J ends were trimmed by 5 bases and 2 bases, with 20 bases remaining between them. Germline CDR1 and CDR2: LGHNA and YSLEER. This CDR3 contains 17 residues. As DNA, the CDR3 is TGCGCCAGCAGCTACCGGACGGGACTCACCTACACAGATACGCAGTATTTT. Translating gives CASSYRTGLTYTDTQYF.

The CDR3, as DNA: TGTGCCAGCAGTTTCTCTGATAACTACGAGCAGTACTTC. The encoded protein is CASSFSDNYEQYF. This chain joins TRBV28 and TRBJ2-7, with unresolved D. V was shortened by 3 bases and J by 3 bases, with 9 bases between the two germline ends. This CDR3 has 13 amino acids. Looked up from germline, CDR1 is MDHEN and CDR2 is SYDVKM.

This clonotype came up a few times. CDR3 region: CASSQVGTGPPLHF. The CDR3 DNA reads as TGCGCCAGCAGCCAAGTGGGGACAGGTCCACCCCTCCACTTT. The chain joins TRBV4-1 to TRBJ1-6; 8 nucleotides line up with TRBD1. V shed 1 base, J shed 11 bases, and the junction held 4 bases outside the gene matches. From germline, CDR1 is MGHRA and CDR2 YSYEKL. The CDR3 length is 14 residues.

The chain combines TRBV20-1 with TRBJ2-1; 10 bases agree with TRBD2. V lost 1 base and J lost 1; bases outside the gene matches: 4. CDR1 DFQATT and CDR2 SNEGSKA come from the germline V gene (reference sequence). There are 16 residues in the CDR3. The CDR3 protein is CSARVPSGSSYNEQFF. For the CDR3, the DNA is TGCAGTGCTAGAGTCCCTAGCGGGAGTTCCTACAATGAGCAGTTCTTC.

The gene calls are TRBV6-2 or TRBV6-3 and TRBJ2-5, with a weak D call TRBD2 (6 bases). Germline V gene lookup returns CDR1 MNHEY and CDR2 SVGEGT. V was clipped by 0 bases and J by 7 bases, with 15 bases between them. CDR3 length equals 15 residues. CDR3 nucleotide sequence: TGTGCCAGCAGTTACTCTTGGAAAACCGGGGGGACCCAGTACTTC. It specifies CASSYSWKTGGTQYF.

This clonotype was counted between two and nine times. The chain links TRBV15 to TRBJ2-7, with TRBD1 matching 9 bases. CDR1 is LNHNV and CDR2 is YYDKDF in the germline V gene (reference sequence). This CDR3 has 15 amino acids. The ends lost 1 base at V and 6 bases at J; junction bases unmatched: 7. The CDR3 DNA follows: TGTGCCACCAGCAGAGGGGGACAGGGTTCCGGCGAGCAGTACTTC. Its translation is CATSRGGQGSGEQYF.

This clonotype came up a few times. The chain has TRBV29-1 and TRBJ1-2; weak D call: TRBD1 (5 bases). V was clipped by 4 bases and J by 8 bases, with 23 bases between them. There are 15 residues in the CDR3. Per the germline V gene, CDR1 is SQVTM and CDR2 is ANQGSEA. The CDR3 DNA is TGCAGCGTTGTAGCTGGAGGACACCAGGAGAAGGGCTACACCTTC. It codes for CSVVAGGHQEKGYTF.

This clonotype was detected ten times or more. The rearrangement links TRBV24-1 to TRBJ2-1; 14 positions agree with TRBD2. The CDR3 length is 18 residues. Germline CDR1 reads KGHDR; CDR2 reads SFDVKD. J lost 9 bases, V lost 4 bases, and 13 bases had no gene match. CDR3 in amino acids: CATSEGTSGRGSSGEQFF. CDR3 DNA sequence: TGTGCCACCAGTGAGGGGACTAGCGGGAGAGGTTCCTCGGGTGAGCAGTTCTTC.

In this sample, this clonotype turned up many times. V usage is TRBV5-5 and J usage is TRBJ2-6; D tentatively fits TRBD1 or TRBD2 (6 bases each). Trimming took 4 bases from V and 4 from J, leaving 12 bases between them. The CDR3 extends over 15 amino acids. Germline lookup yields CDR1 SGHKS and CDR2 YYEKEE (reference sequence). CDR3 residues: CASSRGPPGANVLTF. CDR3 in DNA: TGTGCCAGCAGCCGGGGGCCGCCGGGGGCCAACGTCCTGACTTTC.

This clonotype has only a few counts. This may be a read error, as it is one base from a much larger clone. J is TRBJ2-6 and V is TRBV2; D remains ambiguous. The CDR3 is made up of 13 amino acids. Trimming took off 8 bases at V and 0 bases at J, with 5 bases between the two ends. In germline, CDR1 is SNHLY, CDR2 FYNNEI. Here the CDR3 reads CASGDSGANVLTF. The CDR3 DNA reads as TGTGCCAGCGGGGACTCTGGGGCCAACGTCCTGACTTTC.

In this sample, this clonotype turned up a few times. The chain is built from TRBV12-5 and TRBJ1-1; tentatively, D is TRBD1 (6 bases). The CDR3 spans 13 residues. Germline-derived CDR1 and CDR2 are LGHNT and FRNRAP. V lost 6 bases and J lost 5, with 13 bases in between. CDR3: CASGLGQFTEAFF. CDR3 coding DNA: TGTGCTAGTGGCCTCGGACAGTTTACTGAAGCTTTCTTT.

This clonotype has just one count. The chain carries TRBV20-1 and TRBJ1-1, with D possibly matching TRBD1 (6 bases). Per germline, CDR1 DFQATT and CDR2 SNEGSKA (reference sequence). V was clipped by 5 bases and J by 1 base, with 11 bases between them. The CDR3 spans 13 residues. CDR3 protein: CSAYRVENTEAFF. CDR3 in DNA: TGCAGTGCTTACAGGGTCGAGAACACTGAAGCTTTCTTT.

This clonotype was seen only a few times. The rearrangement links TRBV7-3 to TRBJ2-1; D remains unclear. CDR1 is SGHTA, CDR2 FQGTGA, per germline. The CDR3 has 16 amino acids. Trimming removed 0 bases from V and 0 bases from J, with 9 bases in between. The CDR3 DNA follows: TGTGCCAGCAGCTTAACGTCGGCCAGCTCCTACAATGAGCAGTTCTTC. This translates into CASSLTSASSYNEQFF.

This clonotype came up many times. The genes are TRBV28 and TRBJ1-2; 7 nucleotides align to TRBD1. Germline V gives CDR1 MDHEN, CDR2 SYDVKM. Unmatched junction bases numbered 6, after V lost 4 bases and J lost 4 bases. CDR3 size: 14 residues. CDR3 nucleotides: TGTGCCAGCAGTTCGGGACAGCTCCCCTATGGCTACACCTTC. Encoded protein: CASSSGQLPYGYTF.

This clonotype was found a few times. V usage is TRBV7-2 and J usage is TRBJ1-1; D is unresolved. The CDR3 covers 13 residues. The germline V gene has CDR1 SGHTA and CDR2 FQGNSA. V was pared by 5 bases and J by 11 bases, with 18 bases between. Written as DNA, the CDR3 is TGTGCCAGCAGCCAACTCCCCCTTGCTGGCGCTTTCTTT. The encoded protein is CASSQLPLAGAFF.

About this clonotype itself: One base away lies a much larger clone, so this may be a sequencing read error. The chain recombines TRBV6-4 with TRBJ2-1, with 14 nucleotides matching TRBD2. Germline V gene lookup returns CDR1 MRHNA and CDR2 SNTAGT. V dropped 4 bases and J dropped 7; count of bases not matched to a gene: 15. The CDR3 sequence is 19 residues long. CDR3 amino acids: CASSARLAGGPLVRNEQFF. For the CDR3, the DNA is TGTGCCAGCAGTGCCCGACTAGCGGGAGGGCCCCTTGTTAGGAATGAGCAGTTCTTC.

This clonotype appeared many times. The rearrangement links TRBV6-2 or TRBV6-3 to TRBJ2-1; the D call may be TRBD1 or TRBD2 (5 bases each). Germline V CDR1 and CDR2: MNHEY, SVGEGT. V dropped 5 bases and J dropped 7 bases, with 18 bases sitting between them. This CDR3 is 15 amino acids long. CDR3 DNA sequence: TGTGCCAGCAGTCCCCCCGGGGCGATGGGGAATGAGCAGTTCTTC. Translating it yields CASSPPGAMGNEQFF.

This clonotype has just one count. A much bigger clone sits one base away, suggesting this may be a read error. The chain recombines TRBV7-8 with TRBJ2-7; D is possibly TRBD1 (5 bases). In germline, CDR1 is SGHVS, CDR2 FQNEAQ. CDR3 length: 13 residues. CDR3 residues: CASRAGFSCEQYF. CDR3 bases: TGTGCCAGCAGGGCAGGGTTCTCCTGCGAGCAGTACTTC.

The chain has TRBV20-1 and TRBJ2-1, with 12 bases aligning to TRBD2. Germline V gives CDR1 DFQATT, CDR2 SNEGSKA (reference sequence). V shed 5 bases and J 4 bases; nucleotides not matched to a gene: 3. This CDR3 has 14 amino acids. This chain's CDR3 is CSAPSGRGYNEQFF. The CDR3 DNA reads TGCAGTGCTCCTAGCGGGAGGGGTTACAATGAGCAGTTCTTC.

The chain joins TRBV5-4 to TRBJ2-3, with a weak D call TRBD1 (6 bases). The ends were cut back, 2 bases at V and 4 bases at J, with 11 bases in the middle. Germline V gene lookup returns CDR1 SGHNT and CDR2 YYREEE (reference sequence). This CDR3 spans 14 amino acids. The CDR3 loop reads CASSFQGSSDTQYF. CDR3 DNA: TGTGCCAGCAGCTTTCAGGGGAGCTCAGATACGCAGTATTTT.

The chain is built from TRBV6-5 and TRBJ1-6, with D tentatively TRBD1 (6 bases). This CDR3 region has 15 residues. V was clipped by 6 bases and J by 9 bases, with 18 bases between them. Per the germline V gene, CDR1 is MNHEY and CDR2 is SVGAGI. The CDR3 DNA is TGTGCCAGCAGCCAGACGGGACACGGCGTTTCACCCCTCCACTTT. Its translation: CASSQTGHGVSPLHF.

This clonotype was picked up many times. The V gene is TRBV4-1, the J gene TRBJ2-1; 7 nucleotides align to TRBD2. The CDR3 contains 16 residues. Per germline, CDR1 MGHRA and CDR2 YSYEKL. V shed 8 bases, J shed 3 bases, and the junction held 13 bases outside the gene matches. CDR3 coding DNA: TGCGCCAGCGGGCAAAGACCGGGACTACACTACAATGAGCAGTTCTTC. It yields the protein CASGQRPGLHYNEQFF.

This clonotype appeared many times. The rearrangement links TRBV11-3 to TRBJ2-1; D could derive from TRBD1 or TRBD2 (5 bases each). Germline values: CDR1 SGHNT, CDR2 YENEEA. The CDR3 contains 17 residues. Trimming cost V 0 bases and J 0 bases, with 12 bases left between them. In nucleotides, the CDR3 is TGTGCCAGCAGCTTAGAAAAGGGACGGAGCTCCTACAATGAGCAGTTCTTC. This encodes CASSLEKGRSSYNEQFF.

This clonotype turned up a few times. The chain uses TRBV9 and TRBJ1-1; 8 bases map to TRBD1. Germline V lookup: CDR1 SGDLS, CDR2 YYNGEE. The ends lost 4 bases at V and 5 bases at J; junction bases unmatched: 7. This CDR3 has 14 residues. CDR3 amino acids: CASSKGQGWTEAFF. CDR3 in DNA: TGTGCCAGCAGCAAAGGACAGGGATGGACTGAAGCTTTCTTT.

The chain uses TRBV4-1 and TRBJ1-2; D is undetermined. Trimming took off 0 bases at V and 2 bases at J, with 4 bases between the two ends. CDR1 MGHRA and CDR2 YSYEKL come from the germline V gene. CDR3 length equals 13 residues. CDR3 in amino acids: CASSQDGNYGYTF. CDR3 nucleotide sequence: TGCGCCAGCAGCCAAGACGGAAACTATGGCTACACCTTC.

This clonotype was counted between two and nine times. The V and J genes are TRBV12-3 or TRBV12-4 and TRBJ1-5, with D unclear. This CDR3 is 13 amino acids long. Trimming removed 6 bases from V and 5 bases from J, with 11 bases in between. The DNA for the CDR3 is TGTGCCAGCAGCCTTCTGAGGGATCAGCCCCAGCATTTT. Translating gives CASSLLRDQPQHF.

In this sample, this clonotype turned up many times. V is TRBV7-6 and J is TRBJ2-2; no clear D. This CDR3 comprises 17 residues. CDR1 is SGHVS, CDR2 FNYEAQ, per germline. The V end was cut by 3 bases, the J end by 5 bases, with 19 bases between. The CDR3: CASSFEADRAETGELFF. In DNA form, the CDR3 reads TGTGCCAGCAGCTTTGAGGCAGACCGGGCGGAGACCGGGGAGCTGTTTTTT.

This clonotype was observed a few times. V and J are TRBV24-1 and TRBJ2-1; TRBD2 matches at 8 bases. The germline V gene encodes CDR1 KGHDR and CDR2 SFDVKD. V trimming: 1 base; J trimming: 3 bases; junction bases outside the gene matches: 4. The CDR3 has 16 residues. The chain's CDR3 is CATSDFTSGVYNEQFF. The CDR3 DNA is TGTGCCACCAGTGATTTTACTAGCGGAGTCTACAATGAGCAGTTCTTC.

Ten or more counts support this clonotype. The J gene is TRBJ1-1, the V gene TRBV5-4, with D unresolved. CDR1 SGHNT and CDR2 YYREEE come from the germline V gene (reference sequence). Trimming stripped 3 bases from V and 3 bases from J, with 9 bases between. The length of the CDR3 is 13 residues. CDR3 region: CASSSPGDTEAFF. The CDR3, as DNA: TGTGCCAGCAGCTCCCCGGGCGACACTGAAGCTTTCTTT.